This entry lists 16 T cell receptor beta chains sequenced from one sample in a study of blood T cells in healthy people across ages. It was with a sample-barcoded 5' primer and a J-beta primer mix that a second PCR of about 6 to 12 cycles was run. TCRdb ran MiXCR on the 5' RACE reads and lists one entry per CDR3 protein. The table shows roughly 800,000 distinct CDR3 sequences, with 58% occurring only once. Sequencing was done on a sample of blood. The receptors here all came from a man aged 25 to 45 in good health.

Turning to this clonotype: This could be a read error, since a much larger clone is one nucleotide away. This chain uses TRBV7-2 with TRBJ2-6, with unresolved D. Germline V gives CDR1 SGHTA, CDR2 FQGNSA. The CDR3 covers 14 residues. As DNA, the CDR3 is TGTGTCAGCAGCTTAAACTCTGGGGCCAACGTCCTGACTTTC. The encoded protein is CVSSLNSGANVLTF.

CDR3 amino acids: CASSQNGQGLGYGYTF. DNA for the CDR3: TGCGCCAGCAGCCAAAACGGACAGGGGCTCGGCTATGGCTACACCTTC. V and J are TRBV4-3 and TRBJ1-2, with 9 bases aligning to TRBD1. Trimming removed 2 bases from V and 4 bases from J; junction bases left unmatched: 8. The CDR3 has 16 amino acids. Germline V gives CDR1 LGHNA, CDR2 YSLEER.

This clonotype was recorded at least ten times. This chain links TRBV7-4 with TRBJ2-7; D call uncertain. Trimming took 4 bases from V and 12 from J, leaving 16 bases between them. Per germline, CDR1 SGHVT and CDR2 SQSDAQ. The length of the CDR3 is 12 residues. The CDR3 sequence is CASSSDATPMYF. The CDR3 DNA is TGTGCCAGCAGCTCGGACGCTACGCCGATGTACTTC.

V and J are TRBV28 and TRBJ1-5; the match to TRBD1 covers 9 bases. This CDR3 has 15 residues. Germline assignment: CDR1 MDHEN and CDR2 SYDVKM. With 6 bases clipped from V and 6 bases from J, the junction kept 9 bases outside the gene matches. CDR3 residues: CASSRTGAEGQPQHF. CDR3 DNA sequence: TGTGCCAGCAGCCGGACAGGGGCGGAGGGTCAGCCCCAGCATTTT.

V usage is TRBV5-1 and J usage is TRBJ1-5, with unresolved D. CDR3 length: 15 residues. Trimming removed 5 bases from V and 2 bases from J, with 14 bases in between. Germline CDR1 and CDR2: SGHRS and YFSETQ. The CDR3 loop is CASRARSGGNQPQHF. In nucleotides, the CDR3 is TGCGCCAGCAGAGCCCGCAGTGGGGGCAATCAGCCCCAGCATTTT.

The chain joins TRBV6-2 or TRBV6-3 to TRBJ1-1; D may be TRBD1 (6 bases). CDR3 length: 17 amino acids. The V end was cut by 6 bases, the J end by 5 bases, with 25 bases between. CDR1 MNHEY and CDR2 SVGEGT come from the germline V gene. DNA for the CDR3: TGTGCCAGCAGAGATTTTCCCCAGGTCCTAGGGGGGACTGAAGCTTTCTTT. Translating it yields CASRDFPQVLGGTEAFF.

The rearrangement uses TRBV9 and TRBJ2-2; weak D call: TRBD1 (5 bases). The V end lost 0 bases, the J end lost 8 bases, and 5 bases lay between the germline ends. Per the germline V gene, CDR1 is SGDLS and CDR2 is YYNGEE. The CDR3 is 12 residues long. The CDR3 sequence is CASSVGQGELFF. In nucleotides, the CDR3 is TGTGCCAGCAGCGTAGGACAGGGGGAGCTGTTTTTT.

The rearrangement uses TRBV12-3 or TRBV12-4 and TRBJ2-4; no clear D gene. The tail of the sequence fits TRBJ2-5 better, so the J call may be wrong. The CDR3 has 12 residues. The CDR3, as DNA: TGTGCCAGCACCAAAGGGAAGGGGACCCAGTACTTC. Its translation is CASTKGKGTQYF.

The V and J genes are TRBV6-2 or TRBV6-3 and TRBJ1-5; 9 nucleotides agree with TRBD1. The germline V gene encodes CDR1 MNHEY and CDR2 SVGEGT. Trimming at V came to 6 bases and at J to 2 bases, leaving 5 bases not matched to a gene. CDR3 length equals 15 residues. This chain's CDR3 is CASRNTGGGNQPQHF. The CDR3 DNA reads as TGTGCCAGCAGAAACACAGGGGGCGGCAATCAGCCCCAGCATTTT.

V usage is TRBV14 and J usage is TRBJ2-5, with TRBD1 matching over 8 bases. CDR1 and CDR2 from the germline V gene are SGHDN and FVKESK. This CDR3 is 16 amino acids long. J was trimmed by 5 bases and V by 1 base; bases with no gene match: 9. In DNA form, the CDR3 reads TGTGCCAGCAGCCAAGCCGGGACAGGAATTTATGAGACCCAGTACTTC. This encodes CASSQAGTGIYETQYF.

The chain combines TRBV7-2 with TRBJ2-7; 11 nucleotides line up with TRBD2. Trimming cost V 5 bases and J 2 bases; bases outside gene matches: 8. Germline V gives CDR1 SGHTA, CDR2 FQGNSA. The CDR3 runs 16 residues. The chain's CDR3 is CASSPRTSGSPYEQYF. The DNA for the CDR3 is TGTGCCAGCAGCCCGAGGACTAGCGGGTCTCCCTACGAGCAGTACTTC.

The chain recombines TRBV7-2 with TRBJ1-2, with TRBD1 matching over 11 bases. The CDR3 totals 17 residues. Germline trimming cut 5 bases from V and 3 bases from J; bases unmatched to any gene: 11. Germline CDR1 SGHTA, CDR2 FQGNSA. The CDR3 DNA sequence: TGTGCCAGCAGCCGACTTTTTCGGACAGGGGGCGACTATGGCTACACCTTC. Translating gives CASSRLFRTGGDYGYTF.

The chain employs TRBV28 and TRBJ2-5, with unresolved D. The CDR3 covers 12 residues. Germline lookup yields CDR1 MDHEN and CDR2 SYDVKM. Deletions cut 5 bases from V and 3 bases from J, with 7 bases between. This CDR3 is CASSVIKETQYF. In nucleotides, the CDR3 is TGTGCCAGCAGTGTAATAAAAGAGACCCAGTACTTC.

This clonotype was counted a few times. The gene calls are TRBV20-1 and TRBJ2-5; D not certain. Trimming removed 5 bases at V and 4 bases at J, with 17 bases between. The CDR3 runs to 14 residues. Germline V gene data show CDR1 as DFQATT and CDR2 as SNEGSKA (reference sequence). The DNA of the CDR3 is TGCAGTGCTGGGCCGCCGCCAGGAGTAGAGACCCAGTACTTC. It translates to CSAGPPPGVETQYF.

For this clonotype: A junction boundary mismatches the germline segment, possibly from a read error. The chain links TRBV6-2 or TRBV6-3 to TRBJ2-2; possible D gene TRBD2, 6 bases. Per germline, CDR1 MNHEY and CDR2 SVGEGT. This CDR3 contains 12 residues. The CDR3 reads CASGYTVGGLFF. The CDR3 DNA sequence: TGTGCCAGCGGTTACACGGTCGGGGGGCTGTTTTTT.

The table lists this clonotype with a few counts. This chain connects TRBV7-2 to TRBJ2-7; tentative D call: TRBD1 (5 bases). The germline CDR1 and CDR2 sequences are SGHTA and FQGNSA. This CDR3 spans 13 amino acids. V lost 2 bases and J 4 bases, leaving 9 bases between the germline ends. CDR3: CASSLQGRYEQYF. DNA for the CDR3: TGTGCCAGCAGCTTACAGGGTCGTTACGAGCAGTACTTC.